This T cell receptor beta chain was identified during a study of low-dose radiotherapy and immunotherapy resistance in tumors. On the study more broadly: Fractions of 0.5 Gy went to Cohort 1 every 2 weeks, totaling 6.5 Gy. The study gave Cohort 2 1 Gy per fraction every two weeks, totaling 13 Gy over 26 weeks.

Time point specified: before trial treatment. Every donor's regimen consisted of nivolumab, ipilimumab, aspirin, low-dose cyclophosphamide and low-dose radiotherapy. This clonotype was observed a handful of times. Covering alpha and beta chains, TRAV- and TRBV-specific primers were used for the first-strand cDNA. A roughly 22-cycle PCR with a constant-region primer and V-primer adapter amplified TCRs. TCRdb ran MiXCR on the reads and lists one entry per CDR3 protein. The sample records about 39,000 distinct CDR3 sequences, roughly a third being singletons. V was shortened by 7 bases and J by 2 bases, with 5 bases between the two germline ends. CDR3 length equals 12 residues. The germline gives CDR1 LGHNT, CDR2 FRNRAP.

V is TRBV12-5 and J is TRBJ2-2; D not resolved. This receptor was identified in a male donor with gallbladder cancer. Sequenced here: PBMCs, sampled before treatment. CDR3 bases: TGTGCTAGTGCTTTCAACACCGGGGAGCTGTTTTTT. The encoded protein is CASAFNTGELFF.